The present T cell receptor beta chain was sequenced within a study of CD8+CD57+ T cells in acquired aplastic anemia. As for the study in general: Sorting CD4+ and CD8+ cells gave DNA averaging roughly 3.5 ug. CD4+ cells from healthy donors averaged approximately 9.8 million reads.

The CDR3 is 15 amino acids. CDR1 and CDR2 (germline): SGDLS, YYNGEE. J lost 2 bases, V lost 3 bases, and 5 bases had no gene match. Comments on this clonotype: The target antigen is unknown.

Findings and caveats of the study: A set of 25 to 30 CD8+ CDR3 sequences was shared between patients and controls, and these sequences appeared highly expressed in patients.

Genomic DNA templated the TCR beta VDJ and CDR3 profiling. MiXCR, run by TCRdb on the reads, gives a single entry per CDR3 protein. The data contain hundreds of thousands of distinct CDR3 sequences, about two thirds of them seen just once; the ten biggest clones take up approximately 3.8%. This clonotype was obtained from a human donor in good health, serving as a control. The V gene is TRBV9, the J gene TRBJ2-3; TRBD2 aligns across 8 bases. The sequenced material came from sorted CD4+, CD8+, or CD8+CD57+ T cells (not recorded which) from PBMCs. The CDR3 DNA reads TGTGCCAGCAGCGCGGGGGGGGGGAACACAGATACGCAGTATTTT. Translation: CASSAGGGNTDTQYF. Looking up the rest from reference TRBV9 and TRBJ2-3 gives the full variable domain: DSGVTQTPKHLITATGQRVTLRCSPRSGDLSVYWYQQSLDQGLQFLIQYYNGEERAKGNILERFSAQQFPDLHSELNLSSLELGDSALYFCASSAGGGNTDTQYFGPGTRLTVL.